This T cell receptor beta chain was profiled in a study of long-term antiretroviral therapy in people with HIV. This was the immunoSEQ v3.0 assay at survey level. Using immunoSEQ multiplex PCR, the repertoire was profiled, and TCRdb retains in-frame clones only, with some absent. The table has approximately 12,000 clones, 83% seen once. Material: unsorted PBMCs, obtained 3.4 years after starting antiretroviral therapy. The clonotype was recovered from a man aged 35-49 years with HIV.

CDR3 sequence (DNA): TGTGCCAGCAGCTTAGACATTGGGGGTACCTGGGAGCAGTACTTC. Translating gives CASSLDIGGTWEQYF. The rearrangement links TRBV7-6 to TRBJ2-7, with D perhaps assigned TRBD1 or TRBD2 (5 bases each). The CDR3 loop spans 15 amino acids. Per the germline V gene, CDR1 is SGHVS and CDR2 is FNYEAQ. V lost 1 base, J lost 7 bases, and 17 bases lay in between.